This passage covers 3 T cell receptor beta chains from one sample sequenced in a study of PD-1 blockade in classical Hodgkin lymphoma. Profiling relied on immunoSEQ multiplex PCR, and the TCRdb table lists in-frame clones only, not all of them. The sample lists about 29,000 clones, 85% occurring once. After autologous stem cell transplantation all patients relapsed, and prior brentuximab vedotin exposure differed between cohorts. By magnetic negative selection, CD4+ T cells were purified from thawed PBMCs. The sequenced sample was CD4+ T cells from blood, obtained at baseline. Source of these receptors: a human donor with classical Hodgkin lymphoma.

This chain connects TRBV30 to TRBJ2-7; no clear D. V shed 5 bases and J shed 5 bases, with 13 bases lying between them. Germline CDR1 reads GTSNPN; CDR2 reads SVGIG (reference sequence). This CDR3 comprises 12 residues. CDR3 DNA: TGTGCCTGGTGCCGAGGACCCCACGAGCAGTACTTC. Its protein product is CAWCRGPHEQYF.

The CDR3 here is CASSLSDREGGGYTF. The CDR3 bases are TGTGCCAGCAGTTTATCCGACAGGGAGGGGGGTGGCTACACCTTC. The chain links TRBV28 to TRBJ1-2; 7 bases are a match to TRBD1. Per the germline V gene, CDR1 is MDHEN and CDR2 is SYDVKM. This CDR3 region has 15 residues. Trimming took 1 base from V and 7 from J; bases not matched to a gene: 9.

The rearrangement uses TRBV15 and TRBJ2-7; TRBD1 or TRBD2 may be the D gene (5 bases each). V was cut by 3 bases and J by 0 bases, with 12 bases left in between. Per the germline V gene, CDR1 is LNHNV and CDR2 is YYDKDF (reference sequence). The CDR3 has 15 amino acids. Written as DNA, the CDR3 is TGTGCCACCAGCAGGACCGGGACGCCCTCCTACGAGCAGTACTTC. It is translated as CATSRTGTPSYEQYF.